Sequencing of this TCR beta chain was carried out in a study of T-cell reconstitution after alpha-beta-depleted transplantation in children. This clonotype has at least ten counts. As it was prepared, the TCRbeta library received unique molecular identifiers. One entry per CDR3 protein results from TCRdb running MiXCR on the PCR reads. Here the sample spans hundreds of thousands of distinct CDR3 sequences, about an eighth being singletons. CDR1 and CDR2 from the germline V gene are SQVTM and ANQGSEA. CDR3 length: 13 residues. The V segment lost 6 bases and the J segment 7 bases; nucleotides outside the gene matches: 11.

The receptor was isolated from a girl under 10 years old with congenital amegakaryocytic thrombocytopenia, due to receive a stem cell transplant. Material: PBMCs, obtained before TCRalphabeta/CD19-depleted stem cell transplant. The J gene is TRBJ2-7, the V gene TRBV29-1; 8 nucleotides line up with TRBD1. Here the CDR3 reads CSVGRQGMGEQYF. Written as DNA, the CDR3 is TGCAGCGTGGGTAGACAGGGGATGGGGGAGCAGTACTTC.